The rows below give T cell receptor beta chains drawn from one sample of a study of T cell clonotyping in hematopoietic cell transplantation. The method was immunoSEQ multiplex PCR; TCRdb's version includes in-frame clones alone and lacks a portion of them. The data hold some 7,000 clones, with roughly 98% observed a single time. The material was PBMCs, obtained 30 days after allogeneic stem cell transplant. All receptors derive from a male patient aged 55 to 70 who had an allogeneic stem cell transplant from a related donor, so the T cells may come from the graft donor. Some clones in this sample may be carry-over from other donors' samples. Each CDR3 is given without its conserved first and last residue.

J: TRBJ2-5
length: 12
V: TRBV5-1
CDR3: ASSLGGNRETQY

J: TRBJ2-2
length: 14
V: TRBV7-2
CDR3: ASSLVGAANTGELF

J: TRBJ1-2
length: 13
V: TRBV10-3
CDR3: AISELADSGKGYT

J: TRBJ1-6
length: 14
V: TRBV30
CDR3: AWNSAGVRYNSPLH

J: TRBJ2-7
length: 13
V: TRBV7-2
CDR3: ASTTGGAGAYEQY

J: TRBJ2-1
length: 11
V: TRBV4-1
CDR3: ASRRGVSNEQF

J: TRBJ1-2
length: 10
V: TRBV6-6
CDR3: ASSYREEGYT

J: TRBJ2-7
length: 11
V: TRBV7-6
CDR3: ASSLALGYEQY

J: TRBJ1-2
length: 10
V: TRBV30
CDR3: AWSRQTDGYT

J: TRBJ2-4
length: 14
V: TRBV5-1
CDR3: ASSGDLDLAKNIQY

J: TRBJ1-3
length: 15
V: TRBV7-9
CDR3: ASSTGQGSASGNTIY

J: TRBJ2-7
length: 12
V: TRBV7-3
CDR3: ASSSGTLNYEQY

J: TRBJ1-2
length: 12
V: TRBV5-1
CDR3: ASSGAEEAYGYT

J: TRBJ1-1
length: 13
V: TRBV6-5
CDR3: ASSYRGQMNTEAF

J: TRBJ1-1
length: 14
V: TRBV27
CDR3: ASSSPRTGISPEAF

J: TRBJ1-2
length: 11
V: TRBV29-1
CDR3: SVTTGANYGYT

J: TRBJ2-1
length: 11
V: TRBV5-4
CDR3: ASSLDRNNEQF

J: TRBJ1-2
length: 12
V: TRBV7-3
CDR3: ASSSGQGAIGYT

J: TRBJ2-3
length: 12
V: TRBV5-4
CDR3: ASSIGQGTDTQY

J: TRBJ1-3
length: 10
V: TRBV4-2
CDR3: ASSLMGDTIY

J: TRBJ2-5
length: 14
V: TRBV7-8
CDR3: ASSSAGGTGEETQY

J: TRBJ2-7
length: 9
V: TRBV6-5
CDR3: ASARFGEQY

J: TRBJ1-3
length: 13
V: TRBV7-9
CDR3: ASSLTSGAGNTIY

J: TRBJ2-7
length: 12
V: TRBV6-5
CDR3: ASRRTGRSYEQY

J: TRBJ2-1
length: 13
V: TRBV29-1
CDR3: SVEPRGAPYNEQF

J: TRBJ2-3
length: 15
V: TRBV14
CDR3: ASSQAVGGPSIDTQY

J: TRBJ2-3
length: 14
V: TRBV7-2
CDR3: ASSPGGTLSTDTQY

J: TRBJ2-7
length: 15
V: TRBV11-2
CDR3: ASSLDGGGGQAYEQY

J: TRBJ1-5
length: 11
V: TRBV7-8
CDR3: ASSLVFHQPQH

J: TRBJ2-7
length: 13
V: TRBV11-2
CDR3: ASSPTSGGTYEQY

J: TRBJ1-2
length: 13
V: TRBV28
CDR3: ASRPPGQGARGYT

J: TRBJ1-1
length: 12
V: TRBV11-3
CDR3: ASSLGISGREAF